This T cell receptor (beta chain) comes out of a study of blood T cell repertoires in COVID-19. About the study: The United States, Italy and Spain supplied acute and convalescent COVID-19 samples. Sample material is recorded as cDNA or gDNA derived from T cells, B-cell-depleted T cells, or PBMCs.

Original methodology: The authors estimated nucleated cell counts from reference gene primer amplification. This table comes from immunoSEQ multiplex PCR, and its TCRdb copy is limited to in-frame clones, with some not included. That table is the source of V, J and clone size, and D and trimming were worked out from the DNA. The sample consists of tens of thousands of clones, 85% of them appearing once. The CDR3 runs to 17 residues. Germline V gene data show CDR1 as MDHEN and CDR2 as SYDVKM. Trimming stripped 2 bases from V and 5 bases from J, with 21 bases between. This sequence was found in a human donor with acute or convalescent COVID-19. The donor label of this sample is uncertain. The chain is built from TRBV28 and TRBJ1-2; weak D call: TRBD1 (6 bases). The source material was peripheral blood. The CDR3, as DNA: TGTGCCAGCAGTTTAGGTACAGGGATCGGGTCTTGGTATGGCTACACCTTC. It is translated as CASSLGTGIGSWYGYTF.